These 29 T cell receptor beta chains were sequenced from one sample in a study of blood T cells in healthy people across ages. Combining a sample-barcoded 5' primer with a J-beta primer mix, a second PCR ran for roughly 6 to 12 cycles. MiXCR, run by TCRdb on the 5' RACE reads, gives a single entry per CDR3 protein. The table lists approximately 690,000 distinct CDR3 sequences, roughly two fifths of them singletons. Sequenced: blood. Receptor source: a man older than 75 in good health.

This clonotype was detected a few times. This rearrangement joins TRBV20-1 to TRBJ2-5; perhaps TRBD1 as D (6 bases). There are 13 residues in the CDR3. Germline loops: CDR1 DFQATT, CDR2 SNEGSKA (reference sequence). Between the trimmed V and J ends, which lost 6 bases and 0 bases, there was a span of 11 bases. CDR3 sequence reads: CSARGQNQETQYF. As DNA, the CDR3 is TGCAGTGCACGCGGACAGAACCAAGAGACCCAGTACTTC.

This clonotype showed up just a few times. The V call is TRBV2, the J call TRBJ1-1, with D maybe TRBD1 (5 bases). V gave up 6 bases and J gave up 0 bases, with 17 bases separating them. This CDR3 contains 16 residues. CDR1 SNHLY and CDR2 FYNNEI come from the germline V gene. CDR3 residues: CASRALGRAMNTEAFF. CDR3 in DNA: TGTGCCAGCAGAGCCTTGGGACGGGCCATGAACACTGAAGCTTTCTTT.

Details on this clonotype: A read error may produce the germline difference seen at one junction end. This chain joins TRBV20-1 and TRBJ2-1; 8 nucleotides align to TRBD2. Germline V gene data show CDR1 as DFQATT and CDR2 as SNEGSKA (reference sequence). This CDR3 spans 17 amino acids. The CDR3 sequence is CSARVSSGSLSYNELFF. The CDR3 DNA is TGCAGTGCTAGAGTATCGAGCGGGAGTCTATCCTACAATGAGCTGTTCTTC.

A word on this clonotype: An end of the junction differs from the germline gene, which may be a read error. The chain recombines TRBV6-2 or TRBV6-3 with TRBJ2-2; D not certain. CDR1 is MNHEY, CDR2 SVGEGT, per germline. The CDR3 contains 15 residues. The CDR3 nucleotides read TGCGCCAGCAGTTACGTTAGGTCGAACACCGGGGAGCTGTTTTTT. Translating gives CASSYVRSNTGELFF.

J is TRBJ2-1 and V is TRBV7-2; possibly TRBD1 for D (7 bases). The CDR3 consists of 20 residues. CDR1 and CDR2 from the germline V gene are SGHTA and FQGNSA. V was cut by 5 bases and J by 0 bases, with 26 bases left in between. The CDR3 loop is CASSISSSVRGAGSYNEQFF. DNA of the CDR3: TGTGCCAGCAGCATTAGCAGCTCAGTCAGGGGGGCAGGCTCCTACAATGAGCAGTTCTTC.

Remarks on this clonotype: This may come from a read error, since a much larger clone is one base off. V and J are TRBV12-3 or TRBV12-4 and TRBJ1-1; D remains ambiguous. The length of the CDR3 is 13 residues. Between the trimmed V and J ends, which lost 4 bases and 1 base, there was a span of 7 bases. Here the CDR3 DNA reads TGTGCCAGCAGTTGTAGGGAGAACACTGAAGCTTTCTTT. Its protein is CASSCRENTEAFF.

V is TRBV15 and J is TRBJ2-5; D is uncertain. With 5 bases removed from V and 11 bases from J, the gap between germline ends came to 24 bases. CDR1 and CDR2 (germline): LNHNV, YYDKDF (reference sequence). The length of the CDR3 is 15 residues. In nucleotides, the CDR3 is TGTGCCACCAGCCCGCGAACGACATTGTCAGATGAGCAGTACTTC. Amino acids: CATSPRTTLSDEQYF.

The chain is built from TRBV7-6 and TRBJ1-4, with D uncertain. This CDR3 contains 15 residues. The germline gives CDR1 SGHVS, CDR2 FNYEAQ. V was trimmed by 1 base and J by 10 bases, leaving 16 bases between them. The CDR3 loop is CASSLGADGLGKLFF. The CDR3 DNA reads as TGTGCCAGCAGCTTAGGGGCGGACGGATTGGGAAAACTGTTTTTT. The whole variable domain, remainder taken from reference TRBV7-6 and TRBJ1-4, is GAGVSQSPRYKVTKRGQDVALRCDPISGHVSLYWYRQALGQGPEFLTYFNYEAQQDKSGLPNDRFSAERPEGSISTLTIQRTEQRDSAMYRCASSLGADGLGKLFFGSGTQLSVL.

The chain's CDR3 is CAWRPSYEQFF. CDR3 DNA sequence: TGTGCCTGGAGGCCCAGCTATGAGCAGTTCTTC. The chain links TRBV30 to TRBJ2-1; D remains ambiguous. The CDR3 length is 11 residues. Looked up from germline, CDR1 is GTSNPN and CDR2 is SVGIG (reference sequence). Trimming shortened V by 3 bases and J by 8 bases, and 8 bases separated the two germline ends.

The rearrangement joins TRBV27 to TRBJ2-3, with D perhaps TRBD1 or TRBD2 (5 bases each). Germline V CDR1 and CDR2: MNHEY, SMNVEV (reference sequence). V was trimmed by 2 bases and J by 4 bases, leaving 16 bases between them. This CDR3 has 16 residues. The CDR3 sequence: CASSLEPAWGPDTQYF. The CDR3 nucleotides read TGTGCCAGCAGTTTAGAACCAGCGTGGGGACCAGATACGCAGTATTTT.

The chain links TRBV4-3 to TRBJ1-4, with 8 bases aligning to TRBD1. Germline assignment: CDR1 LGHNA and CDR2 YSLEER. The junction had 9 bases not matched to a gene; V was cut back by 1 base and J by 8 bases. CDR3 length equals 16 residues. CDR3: CASSQAPAQGGEKLFF. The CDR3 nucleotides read TGCGCCAGCAGCCAAGCCCCGGCACAGGGGGGAGAAAAACTGTTTTTT.

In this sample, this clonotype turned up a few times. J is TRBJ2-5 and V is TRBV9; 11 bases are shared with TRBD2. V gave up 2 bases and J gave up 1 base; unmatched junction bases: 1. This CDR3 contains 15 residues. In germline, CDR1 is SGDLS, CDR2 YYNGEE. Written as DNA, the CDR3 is TGTGCCAGCAGCGTCGGGACTAGCGGCCAAGAGACCCAGTACTTC. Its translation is CASSVGTSGQETQYF. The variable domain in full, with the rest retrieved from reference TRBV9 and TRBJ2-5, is DSGVTQTPKHLITATGQRVTLRCSPRSGDLSVYWYQQSLDQGLQFLIQYYNGEERAKGNILERFSAQQFPDLHSELNLSSLELGDSALYFCASSVGTSGQETQYFGPGTRLLVL.

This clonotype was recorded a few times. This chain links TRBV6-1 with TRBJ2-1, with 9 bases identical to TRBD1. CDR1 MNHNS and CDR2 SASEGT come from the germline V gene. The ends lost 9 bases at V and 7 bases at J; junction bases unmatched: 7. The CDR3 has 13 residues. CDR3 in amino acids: CASGTGRVNEQFF. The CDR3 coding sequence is TGTGCCAGTGGGACAGGGCGCGTAAATGAGCAGTTCTTC.

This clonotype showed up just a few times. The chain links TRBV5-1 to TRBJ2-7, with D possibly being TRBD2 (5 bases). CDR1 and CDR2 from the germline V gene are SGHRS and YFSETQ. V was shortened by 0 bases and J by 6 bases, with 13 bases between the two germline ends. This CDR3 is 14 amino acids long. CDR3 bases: TGCGCCAGCAGCTTGGCCCTAGCAAGGGCCGAGCAGTACTTC. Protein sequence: CASSLALARAEQYF.

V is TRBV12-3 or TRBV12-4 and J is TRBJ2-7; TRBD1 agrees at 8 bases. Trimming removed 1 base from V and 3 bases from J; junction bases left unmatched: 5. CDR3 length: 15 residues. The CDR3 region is CASSLGADRGYEQYF. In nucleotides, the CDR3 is TGTGCCAGCAGTTTAGGAGCCGACAGGGGCTACGAGCAGTACTTC.

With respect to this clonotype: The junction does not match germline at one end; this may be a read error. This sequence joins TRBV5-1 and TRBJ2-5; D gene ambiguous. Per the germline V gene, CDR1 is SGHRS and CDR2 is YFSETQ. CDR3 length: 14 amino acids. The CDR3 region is CVSTPDSGLETQYF. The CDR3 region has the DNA TGCGTCAGCACCCCGGATTCCGGGTTGGAGACCCAGTACTTC.

In DNA, the CDR3 is TGCAGTGCTAACCAGGTTAATGAAAAACTGTTTTTT. Translation gives CSANQVNEKLFF. This chain links TRBV20-1 with TRBJ1-4; unclear D gene. Germline lookup yields CDR1 DFQATT and CDR2 SNEGSKA (reference sequence). V shed 4 bases and J shed 4 bases, with 7 bases lying between them. CDR3 length: 12 amino acids.

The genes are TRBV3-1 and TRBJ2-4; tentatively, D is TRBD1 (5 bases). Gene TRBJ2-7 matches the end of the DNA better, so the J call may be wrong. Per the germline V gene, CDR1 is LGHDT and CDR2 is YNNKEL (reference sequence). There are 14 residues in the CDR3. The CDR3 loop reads CASRGVTRTGEQYF. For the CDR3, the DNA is TGTGCCAGCAGAGGGGTAACTCGAACCGGCGAGCAGTACTTC.

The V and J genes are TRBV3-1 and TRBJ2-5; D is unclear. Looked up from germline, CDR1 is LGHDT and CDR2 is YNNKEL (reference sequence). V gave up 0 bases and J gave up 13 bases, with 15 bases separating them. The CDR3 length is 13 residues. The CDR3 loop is CASSQDSAGARYF. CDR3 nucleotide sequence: TGTGCCAGCAGCCAAGATTCCGCAGGAGCAAGGTACTTC.

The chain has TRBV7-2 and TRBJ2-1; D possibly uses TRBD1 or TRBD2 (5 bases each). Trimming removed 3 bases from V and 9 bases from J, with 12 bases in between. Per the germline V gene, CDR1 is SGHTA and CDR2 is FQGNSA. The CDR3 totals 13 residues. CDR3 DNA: TGTGCCAGCAGCTTTGGGACCGGCGGTGAGCAGTTCTTC. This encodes CASSFGTGGEQFF.

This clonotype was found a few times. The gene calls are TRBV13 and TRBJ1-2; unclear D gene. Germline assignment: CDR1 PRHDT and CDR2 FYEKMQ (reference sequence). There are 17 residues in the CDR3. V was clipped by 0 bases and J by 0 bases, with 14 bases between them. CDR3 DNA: TGTGCCAGCAGCTTAGGCGGGTCGCGGCGGACTAACTATGGCTACACCTTC. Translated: CASSLGGSRRTNYGYTF.

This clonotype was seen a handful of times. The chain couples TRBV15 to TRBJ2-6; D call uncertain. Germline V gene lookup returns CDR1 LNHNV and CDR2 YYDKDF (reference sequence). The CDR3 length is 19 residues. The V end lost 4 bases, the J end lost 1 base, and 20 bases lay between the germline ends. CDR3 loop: CATSILPSDTFSGANVLTF. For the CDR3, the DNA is TGTGCCACCAGCATCCTCCCAAGCGACACCTTTTCTGGGGCCAACGTCCTGACTTTC.

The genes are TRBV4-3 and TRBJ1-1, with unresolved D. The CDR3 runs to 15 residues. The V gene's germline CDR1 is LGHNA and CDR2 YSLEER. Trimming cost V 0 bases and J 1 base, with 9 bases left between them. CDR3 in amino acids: CASSQDTRQNTEAFF. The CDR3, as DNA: TGCGCCAGCAGCCAAGATACCCGACAGAACACTGAAGCTTTCTTT.

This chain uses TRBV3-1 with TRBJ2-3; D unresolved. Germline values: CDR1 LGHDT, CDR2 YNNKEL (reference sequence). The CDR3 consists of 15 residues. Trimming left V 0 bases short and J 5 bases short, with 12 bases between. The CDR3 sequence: CASSQDDARGDTQYF. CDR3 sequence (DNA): TGTGCCAGCAGCCAAGATGACGCCCGCGGAGATACGCAGTATTTT.

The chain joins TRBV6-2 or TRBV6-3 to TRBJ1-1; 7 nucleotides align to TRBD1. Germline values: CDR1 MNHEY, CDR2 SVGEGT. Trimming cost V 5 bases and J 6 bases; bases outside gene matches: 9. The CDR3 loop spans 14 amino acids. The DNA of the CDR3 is TGTGCCAGCAGTCTAAACCAGGGGGGCGCTGAAGCTTTCTTT. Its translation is CASSLNQGGAEAFF.

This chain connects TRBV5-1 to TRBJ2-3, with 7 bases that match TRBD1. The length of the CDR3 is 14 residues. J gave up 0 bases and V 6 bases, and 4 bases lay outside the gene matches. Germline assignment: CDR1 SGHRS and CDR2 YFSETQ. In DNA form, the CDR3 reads TGCGCCAGCAAGGGACAGCCGAGCACAGATACGCAGTATTTT. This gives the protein CASKGQPSTDTQYF.

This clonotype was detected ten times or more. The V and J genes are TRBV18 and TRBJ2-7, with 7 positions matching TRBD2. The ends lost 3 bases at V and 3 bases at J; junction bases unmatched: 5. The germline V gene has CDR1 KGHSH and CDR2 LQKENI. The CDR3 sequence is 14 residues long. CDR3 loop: CASSPSGTNYEQYF. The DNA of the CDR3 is TGTGCCAGCTCACCTTCCGGGACTAACTACGAGCAGTACTTC.

In DNA form, the CDR3 reads TGTGCCAGCAGTCCGATCGACGGGACCGACCTATGCGGCTACACCTTC. As protein: CASSPIDGTDLCGYTF. V usage is TRBV6-6 and J usage is TRBJ1-2, with D possibly matching TRBD1 (5 bases). The CDR3 loop spans 16 amino acids. From germline, CDR1 is MNHNY and CDR2 SVGAGI (reference sequence). V was shortened by 5 bases and J by 8 bases, with 24 bases between the two germline ends.

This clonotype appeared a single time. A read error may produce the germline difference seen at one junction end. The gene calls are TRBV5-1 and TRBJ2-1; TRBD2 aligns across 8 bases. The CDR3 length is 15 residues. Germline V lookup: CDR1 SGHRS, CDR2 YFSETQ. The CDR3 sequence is CASSGAGGSSNEQFF. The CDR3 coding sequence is TGCGCCAGCAGCGGCGCGGGGGGCTCCTCCAATGAGCAGTTCTTC.